This T cell receptor beta chain was profiled in a study of somatic mutations in cytotoxic T cells in rheumatoid arthritis. Study summary: Selected populations of V beta antibody-stained T cells underwent flow sorting at nearly 100% purity; these encompassed V beta1+ cells subjected to TCRB sequencing. Findings and caveats of the study: The modest underrepresentation of TRBV07 observed in rheumatoid arthritis patients was not subjected to multiple-comparison adjustment. Significant differences in CD8+ T-cell clonality were not found between rheumatoid arthritis patients and healthy controls (age-matched).

This table comes from immunoSEQ multiplex PCR, and its TCRdb copy is limited to in-frame clones, with some not included. Here the sample spans 9,500 to 15,000 clones, around 80% being singletons. With respect to this clone: Its antigen is as yet unknown.

Per germline, CDR1 MGHRA and CDR2 YSYEKL. Trimming stripped 4 bases from V and 1 base from J, with 10 bases between. This CDR3 is built from 15 residues. The genes are TRBV4-1 and TRBJ2-2, with a tentative D call TRBD2 (6 bases). Sequencing was performed on CD8+ T cells sorted from blood. This clonotype was sampled from a man aged 50 to 60 in good health. The CDR3: CASSPYSGNTGELFF. Written as DNA, the CDR3 is TGCGCCAGCAGCCCCTATAGCGGGAACACCGGGGAGCTGTTTTTT.